The 14 T cell receptor beta chains below come from one sample, sequenced in a study of blood T cell repertoires in COVID-19. Clones were sequenced by immunoSEQ multiplex PCR, and TCRdb holds only the in-frame ones, with some missing. This sample carries 200,000 or so clones, about 85% of them seen once, and the ten largest clones take just over 2.5%. What was sequenced was PBMCs or T cells enriched from blood (not recorded which). These receptors were obtained from a woman aged 25 to 45 who had recovered from COVID-19.

The rearrangement links TRBV27 to TRBJ2-3; D remains unclear. The CDR3 spans 14 residues. Germline V gene lookup returns CDR1 MNHEY and CDR2 SMNVEV (reference sequence). The germline V and J ends were trimmed by 2 bases and 1 base, with 7 bases remaining between them. The CDR3, as DNA: TGTGCCAGCAGTTTACAGGCAGGCACAGATACGCAGTATTTT. Translated: CASSLQAGTDTQYF.

The chain has TRBV15 and TRBJ1-1; 7 bases agree with TRBD1. The V gene's germline CDR1 is LNHNV and CDR2 YYDKDF (reference sequence). The CDR3 is 15 residues long. The ends lost 1 base at V and 4 bases at J; junction bases unmatched: 6. The CDR3 DNA follows: TGTGCCACCAGCAGAGCGACAGGGCTCGGCACTGAAGCTTTCTTT. Protein: CATSRATGLGTEAFF.

J is TRBJ2-5 and V is TRBV24-1; D may be TRBD2 (5 bases). Germline CDR1 KGHDR, CDR2 SFDVKD. The CDR3 is 14 amino acids. V lost 4 bases and J 2 bases, leaving 10 bases between the germline ends. The CDR3 is CATSDAGNQETQYF. The CDR3 nucleotides are TGTGCCACCAGTGACGCGGGCAATCAAGAGACCCAGTACTTC.

This sequence joins TRBV6-5 and TRBJ1-1; a weak D match, TRBD1 (6 bases). The CDR3 sequence is 13 residues long. V lost 5 bases to trimming and J lost 4 bases, with 11 bases between them. The germline V gene encodes CDR1 MNHEY and CDR2 SVGAGI. The CDR3 DNA reads TGTGCCAGCAGTACCCAGGACAGCACTGAAGCTTTCTTT. It yields the protein CASSTQDSTEAFF.

The chain couples TRBV4-3 to TRBJ1-1; the D is unclear. V was pared by 4 bases and J by 0 bases, with 6 bases between. CDR1 is LGHNA, CDR2 YSLEER, per germline. The CDR3 is 13 amino acids. In DNA, the CDR3 is TGCGCCAGCAGCCGCGGTGTGAACACTGAAGCTTTCTTT. Translating gives CASSRGVNTEAFF.

The CDR3 is CASSQDGRGRFNTIYF. In nucleotides, the CDR3 is TGTGCCAGCAGCCAAGATGGCAGGGGTCGTTTTAACACCATATATTTT. V gene TRBV3-1 (or the pseudogene TRBV3-2) combines with J gene TRBJ1-3, with a weak D call TRBD1 (6 bases). Germline CDR1 and CDR2: LGHDT and YNNKEL (reference sequence). The CDR3 totals 16 residues. The ends were cut back, 0 bases at V and 7 bases at J, with 16 bases in the middle.

This clone was seen ten or more times. The CDR3 sequence: CASSATENTGELFF. CDR3 DNA sequence: TGTGCCAGCAGTGCGACAGAGAACACCGGGGAGCTGTTTTTT. The chain combines TRBV6-4 with TRBJ2-2; a weak D match, TRBD1 (5 bases). The CDR3 runs to 14 residues. Per the germline V gene, CDR1 is MRHNA and CDR2 is SNTAGT. Trimming cost V 4 bases and J 1 base, with 7 bases left between them.

The chain is built from TRBV9 and TRBJ1-1; the D gene is possibly TRBD1 (5 bases). CDR3 size: 15 residues. CDR1 is SGDLS, CDR2 YYNGEE, per germline. V was cut by 4 bases and J by 0 bases, with 13 bases left in between. The DNA for the CDR3 is TGTGCCAGCAGCCTACAGACAGCGATGAACACTGAAGCTTTCTTT. Encoded protein: CASSLQTAMNTEAFF.

The chain employs TRBV7-2 and TRBJ1-2; D uncertain. The CDR3 is made up of 15 amino acids. CDR1 and CDR2 from the germline V gene are SGHTA and FQGNSA. V dropped 5 bases and J dropped 7 bases, with 20 bases sitting between them. The CDR3: CASSPRSGWVFGYTF. The DNA of the CDR3 is TGTGCCAGCAGCCCGAGGAGTGGATGGGTTTTTGGCTACACCTTC. Full variable domain (remainder filled in from reference TRBV7-2 and TRBJ1-2): GAGVSQSPSNKVTEKGKDVELRCDPISGHTALYWYRQSLGQGLEFLIYFQGNSAPDKSGLPSDRFSAERTGGSVSTLTIQRTQQEDSAVYLCASSPRSGWVFGYTFGSGTRLTVV.

The chain recombines TRBV11-2 with TRBJ2-5; 7 bases agree with TRBD1. The CDR3 has 16 residues. V was pared by 0 bases and J by 4 bases, with 8 bases of the junction left unmatched. Germline V lookup: CDR1 SGHAT, CDR2 FQNNGV. The CDR3 spells CASSLDTGVVGETQYF. The CDR3 DNA reads as TGTGCCAGCAGCTTAGATACAGGGGTCGTAGGAGAGACCCAGTACTTC.

The genes are TRBV15 and TRBJ1-5; 9 bases map to TRBD1. The CDR3 sequence is 16 residues long. J was trimmed by 4 bases and V by 2 bases; bases with no gene match: 6. In germline, CDR1 is LNHNV, CDR2 YYDKDF (reference sequence). CDR3 coding DNA: TGTGCCACCAGCAGAACGGGACAGGGTCGGAATCAGCCCCAGCATTTT. Residues: CATSRTGQGRNQPQHF.

This rearrangement joins TRBV7-6 to TRBJ2-3; 7 bases align to TRBD2. CDR1 SGHVS and CDR2 FNYEAQ come from the germline V gene. The CDR3 covers 15 residues. The J segment lost 1 base and the V segment lost 4 bases, leaving 5 bases of the junction unmatched. The CDR3 region is CASSSPSGGTDTQYF. The CDR3 region has the DNA TGTGCCAGCAGCTCTCCCAGCGGGGGCACAGATACGCAGTATTTT.

The chain links TRBV12-5 to TRBJ2-2; D may be TRBD1 (6 bases). V was shortened by 5 bases and J by 0 bases, with 13 bases between the two germline ends. The CDR3 runs to 16 residues. The germline V gene has CDR1 LGHNT and CDR2 FRNRAP. DNA of the CDR3: TGTGCTAGTGGTCCAGATCGGACAGCGAACACCGGGGAGCTGTTTTTT. It specifies CASGPDRTANTGELFF.

This clone was seen only once. The chain carries TRBV10-3 and TRBJ1-1; 8 bases align to TRBD1. CDR3 length equals 15 residues. The ends lost 5 bases at V and 1 base at J; junction bases unmatched: 6. The germline gives CDR1 ENHRY, CDR2 SYGVKD. The CDR3 DNA reads TGTGCCATCAGTACACCTACAGGGGGGAACACTGAAGCTTTCTTT. Protein sequence: CAISTPTGGNTEAFF.